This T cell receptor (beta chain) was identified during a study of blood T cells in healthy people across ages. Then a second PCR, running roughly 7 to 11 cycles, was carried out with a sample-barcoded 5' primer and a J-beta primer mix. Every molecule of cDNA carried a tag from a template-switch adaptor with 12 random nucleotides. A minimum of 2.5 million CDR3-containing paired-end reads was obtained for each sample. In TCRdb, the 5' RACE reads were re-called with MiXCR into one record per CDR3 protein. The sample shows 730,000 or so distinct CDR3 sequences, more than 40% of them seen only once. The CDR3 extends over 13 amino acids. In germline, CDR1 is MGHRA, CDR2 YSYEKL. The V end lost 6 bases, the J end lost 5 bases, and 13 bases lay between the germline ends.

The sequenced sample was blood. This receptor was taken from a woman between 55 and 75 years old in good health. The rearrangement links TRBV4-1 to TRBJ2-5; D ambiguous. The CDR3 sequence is CASSLRLAETQYF. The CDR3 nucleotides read TGCGCCAGCAGTCTCAGGCTTGCGGAGACCCAGTACTTC.